This T cell receptor (beta chain) was found in a study of early T cells in non-severe SARS-CoV-2 infection. Overall study context: With bulk RNA from unsorted whole blood as input, sequencing yielded unpaired chains.

As part of library construction, unique molecular identifiers were attached to individual cDNA molecules. TCRdb reprocessed the 5' RACE reads with MiXCR, giving one entry per CDR3 protein. Of over 25,000 distinct CDR3 sequences in the sample, less than 7.5% were seen once. Only a few counts were recorded for this clonotype. Trimming left V 2 bases short and J 4 bases short, with 11 bases between. CDR3 length: 13 amino acids. Germline V gene sequence: CDR1 DFQATT, CDR2 SNEGSKA (reference sequence). The sample was whole blood. This TCR came from an adult who was a healthcare worker with PCR-confirmed SARS-CoV-2 infection or an uninfected control (not recorded which). The rearrangement joins TRBV20-1 to TRBJ2-5; TRBD1 is a possible D gene (7 bases). CDR3 in amino acids: CSARRQGLETQYF. The CDR3 DNA reads as TGCAGTGCTAGAAGACAGGGACTAGAGACCCAGTACTTC.